Each of the 29 T cell receptor beta chains below was sequenced from the same sample in a study of cytomegalovirus exposure and HLA in healthy donors. The study ran its PCR with 60 Vbeta and 13 Jbeta primers. TCRdb's copy holds only in-frame clones and misses some; the assay was immunoSEQ multiplex PCR. Among some 100,000 clones listed, roughly 75% were seen once. Sample: PBMCs. The receptor set was obtained from a male donor in good health and CMV-seropositive.

This clone was seen once. The genes are TRBV30 and TRBJ1-1, with 8 bases lining up with TRBD1. The CDR3 totals 14 residues. Trimming removed 3 bases from V and 3 bases from J; junction bases left unmatched: 6. CDR1 and CDR2 from the germline V gene are GTSNPN and SVGIG (reference sequence). The CDR3 DNA is TGTGCCTGGAGCAGGGGGCTTAGGGACACTGAAGCTTTCTTT. Protein product: CAWSRGLRDTEAFF. The complete variable domain, with remaining parts taken from reference TRBV30 and TRBJ1-1, reads SQTIHQWPATLVQPVGSPLSLECTVEGTSNPNLYWYRQAAGRGLQLLFYSVGIGQISSEVPQNLSASRPQDRQFILSSKKLLLSDSGFYLCAWSRGLRDTEAFFGQGTRLTVV.

This clone was recorded a few times. V and J are TRBV15 and TRBJ2-3; TRBD2 matches at 11 bases. CDR3 length: 17 residues. With V trimmed by 1 base and J by 2 bases, 5 bases remained unmatched. Germline-derived CDR1 and CDR2 are LNHNV and YYDKDF (reference sequence). CDR3 sequence reads: CATSRVLGLAATDTQYF. CDR3 nucleotide sequence: TGTGCCACCAGCAGAGTACTGGGACTAGCGGCCACAGATACGCAGTATTTT.

This clone was detected a few times. The chain carries TRBV6-5 and TRBJ2-7, with 10 positions matching TRBD1. Germline V lookup: CDR1 MNHEY, CDR2 SVGAGI. V trimming: 2 bases; J trimming: 3 bases; junction bases outside the gene matches: 1. The CDR3 consists of 14 residues. CDR3 in amino acids: CASSYGQGVYEQYF. CDR3 sequence (DNA): TGTGCCAGCAGTTACGGACAGGGGGTCTACGAGCAGTACTTC.

At least ten counts were recorded for this clone. V usage is TRBV4-3 and J usage is TRBJ1-2; D gene uncertain. The length of the CDR3 is 14 residues. Trimming removed 1 base from V and 4 bases from J, with 10 bases in between. Germline V lookup: CDR1 LGHNA, CDR2 YSLEER. The DNA for the CDR3 is TGCGCCAGCAGCCAAGGGCGCGGAGTCTATGGCTACACCTTC. This gives the protein CASSQGRGVYGYTF.

The chain carries TRBV2 and TRBJ1-1, with D maybe TRBD1 (6 bases). CDR3 length: 15 amino acids. Germline assignment: CDR1 SNHLY and CDR2 FYNNEI. V was cut by 7 bases and J by 5 bases, with 20 bases left in between. The CDR3 spells CASIGTQIYGTEAFF. CDR3 coding DNA: TGTGCCAGCATTGGGACACAGATTTATGGGACTGAAGCTTTCTTT.

The chain uses TRBV6-5 and TRBJ1-6, with D possibly matching TRBD1 (5 bases). The CDR3 sequence is 13 residues long. Trimming left V 6 bases short and J 5 bases short, with 8 bases between. CDR1 MNHEY and CDR2 SVGAGI come from the germline V gene. In DNA, the CDR3 is TGTGCCAGCAGGATGACAGATAATTCACCCCTCCACTTT. Protein product: CASRMTDNSPLHF.

CDR3 protein: CASSRLRDRRQETQYF. CDR3 in DNA: TGTGCCAGCAGTAGACTCCGGGACAGACGACAAGAGACCCAGTACTTC. The chain carries TRBV7-9 and TRBJ2-5, with 7 bases lining up with TRBD1. This CDR3 region has 16 residues. In germline, CDR1 is SEHNR, CDR2 FQNEAQ (reference sequence). The junction had 12 bases not matched to a gene; V was cut back by 6 bases and J by 2 bases.

This chain links TRBV27 with TRBJ1-1; TRBD1 might be the D (6 bases). Germline V gene data show CDR1 as MNHEY and CDR2 as SMNVEV (reference sequence). V lost 2 bases to trimming and J lost 1 base, with 11 bases between them. The CDR3 is 15 amino acids. CDR3 amino acids: CASSLLTGQNTEAFF. The CDR3, as DNA: TGTGCCAGCAGTTTACTCACAGGGCAGAACACTGAAGCTTTCTTT.

The CDR3 DNA sequence: TGTGCCAGCGACGGGGGAGATACGCAGTATTTT. It is translated as CASDGGDTQYF. The V and J genes are TRBV2 and TRBJ2-3; a weak D match, TRBD2 (6 bases). The V and J ends lost 8 bases and 5 bases respectively, with 8 bases between them. CDR3 length equals 11 residues. Germline assignment: CDR1 SNHLY and CDR2 FYNNEI. The variable domain in full, with the rest retrieved from reference TRBV2 and TRBJ2-3, is EPEVTQTPSHQVTQMGQEVILRCVPISNHLYFYWYRQILGQKVEFLVSFYNNEISEKSEIFDDQFSVERPDGSNFTLKIRSTKLEDSAMYFCASDGGDTQYFGPGTRLTVL.

Details on this clone: An end of the junction does not agree with germline; a read error may underlie this. The rearrangement links TRBV7-8 to TRBJ1-2; TRBD1 matches at 9 bases. The CDR3 consists of 15 residues. Per germline, CDR1 SGHVS and CDR2 FQNEAQ. The CDR3 DNA is TGTGCCAGCAGCTTAGGTCCGGGACAGGGAAGTGGCTACCCCTTC. Translated, it gives CASSLGPGQGSGYPF.

This chain connects TRBV7-3 to TRBJ2-2; 8 bases match TRBD1. This CDR3 contains 16 residues. After removal of 5 bases from V and 5 bases from J, the junction contained 10 bases not matched to a gene. In germline, CDR1 is SGHTA, CDR2 FQGTGA. The chain's CDR3 is CASSLGQASGTGELFF. The CDR3 DNA reads as TGTGCCAGCAGCCTGGGACAGGCCTCCGGGACCGGGGAGCTGTTTTTT.

The genes are TRBV6-6 and TRBJ1-2; TRBD1 is a possible D gene (5 bases). Trimming stripped 2 bases from V and 2 bases from J, with 15 bases between. The length of the CDR3 is 16 residues. The germline V gene encodes CDR1 MNHNY and CDR2 SVGAGI (reference sequence). CDR3: CASSYPRAPGNYGYTF. The CDR3 nucleotides are TGTGCCAGCAGTTACCCCCGTGCCCCAGGGAACTATGGCTACACCTTC.

The V call is TRBV7-6, the J call TRBJ2-7; TRBD1 is a possible D gene (7 bases). Trimming cost V 5 bases and J 4 bases, with 18 bases left between them. The CDR3 is made up of 15 amino acids. Germline loops: CDR1 SGHVS, CDR2 FNYEAQ. This CDR3 reads CASSPFGRGEYEQYF. CDR3 bases: TGTGCCAGCAGCCCCTTCGGCAGGGGGGAGTACGAGCAGTACTTC.

The chain couples TRBV2 to TRBJ1-5; TRBD1 is a possible D gene (5 bases). There are 13 residues in the CDR3. CDR1 SNHLY and CDR2 FYNNEI come from the germline V gene. V gave up 7 bases and J gave up 6 bases, with 13 bases separating them. CDR3 DNA sequence: TGTGCCAGCAACTCAGGGATGGTTCAGCCCCAGCATTTT. It is translated as CASNSGMVQPQHF.

This chain joins TRBV7-6 and TRBJ1-1; the D gene is possibly TRBD1 (5 bases). Trimming left V 2 bases short and J 4 bases short, with 11 bases between. The V gene's germline CDR1 is SGHVS and CDR2 FNYEAQ. The CDR3 consists of 14 residues. CDR3 nucleotides: TGTGCCAGCAGCTTATTCGGTGGGGCCACTGAAGCTTTCTTT. This gives the protein CASSLFGGATEAFF.

The chain combines TRBV2 with TRBJ1-4; no clear D. The CDR3 totals 14 residues. Germline loops: CDR1 SNHLY, CDR2 FYNNEI. V shed 8 bases and J shed 8 bases, with 18 bases lying between them. Here the CDR3 DNA reads TGTGCCAGCCGCCTGAGGAGGGCGCGGGAAAAACTGTTTTTT. Translating it yields CASRLRRAREKLFF.

The rearrangement uses TRBV28 and TRBJ1-1, with 8 bases lining up with TRBD1. This CDR3 spans 11 amino acids. CDR1 and CDR2 from the germline V gene are MDHEN and SYDVKM. V shed 2 bases, J shed 10 bases, and the junction held 0 bases outside the gene matches. CDR3 region: CASSLGTGAFF. The DNA of the CDR3 is TGTGCCAGCAGTTTAGGGACAGGAGCTTTCTTT.

V usage is TRBV28 and J usage is TRBJ2-5; TRBD2 is a possible D gene (7 bases). CDR1 is MDHEN, CDR2 SYDVKM, per germline. Trimming removed 7 bases at V and 5 bases at J, with 14 bases between. This CDR3 spans 13 amino acids. CDR3 protein: CASTLTGGETQYF. CDR3 DNA sequence: TGTGCCAGCACACTAACGGGGGGCGAGACCCAGTACTTC.

This sequence joins TRBV11-3 and TRBJ2-1; 7 bases are a match to TRBD1. V shed 5 bases and J 5 bases; nucleotides not matched to a gene: 6. CDR1 and CDR2 from the germline V gene are SGHNT and YENEEA. The CDR3 has 14 amino acids. CDR3 residues: CASSRSGQDNEQFF. In DNA form, the CDR3 reads TGTGCCAGCAGCCGAAGCGGACAGGACAATGAGCAGTTCTTC.

The chain employs TRBV5-4 and TRBJ2-5; D is perhaps TRBD2 (6 bases). The CDR3 is made up of 15 amino acids. V was pared by 4 bases and J by 0 bases, with 13 bases between. Germline V gene lookup returns CDR1 SGHNT and CDR2 YYREEE (reference sequence). CDR3 DNA: TGTGCCAGCAGCCTCGGGGGTGGGTACCAAGAGACCCAGTACTTC. Its translation is CASSLGGGYQETQYF.

J is TRBJ2-1 and V is TRBV10-3; TRBD2 agrees at 16 bases. The germline V gene has CDR1 ENHRY and CDR2 SYGVKD. V lost 6 bases, J lost 0 bases, and 8 bases stayed unmatched. The CDR3 runs 19 residues. The CDR3 protein is CAIRSGTSGGGSSYNEQFF. CDR3 in DNA: TGTGCCATCAGGAGTGGGACTAGCGGGGGGGGTAGCTCCTACAATGAGCAGTTCTTC.

About this clone itself: This CDR3 is missing its conserved last phenylalanine or tryptophan, likely due to a read error. This sequence joins TRBV4-1 and TRBJ1-5; D unresolved. Germline assignment: CDR1 MGHRA and CDR2 YSYEKL. V was cut by 0 bases and J by 9 bases, with 15 bases left in between. This CDR3 spans 15 amino acids. The chain's CDR3 is CASSQEGAASWPQHL. In DNA, the CDR3 is TGCGCCAGCAGCCAAGAAGGAGCCGCGAGTTGGCCCCAGCATCTT.

This rearrangement joins TRBV15 to TRBJ2-5, with D possibly being TRBD2 (5 bases). The germline V gene encodes CDR1 LNHNV and CDR2 YYDKDF (reference sequence). V lost 0 bases, J lost 0 bases, and 14 bases lay in between. This CDR3 has 17 amino acids. CDR3 DNA sequence: TGTGCCACCAGCAGAGACGCGGGTCTACAGTACCAAGAGACCCAGTACTTC. This gives the protein CATSRDAGLQYQETQYF.

This clone was picked up a small number of times. An end of the junction differs from the germline gene, which may be a read error. DNA for the CDR3: TGTGCTAGCAGCTTAGAACAGGGGGGCACAGATACGCAGTATTTT. Residues: CASSLEQGGTDTQYF. The chain links TRBV7-7 to TRBJ2-3; 8 nucleotides line up with TRBD1. Germline-derived CDR1 and CDR2 are SSHAT and FNYEAQ (reference sequence). The CDR3 covers 15 residues.

This clone occurred once. The chain carries TRBV2 and TRBJ1-6; D perhaps matches TRBD1 (5 bases). The CDR3 runs to 15 residues. Germline CDR1 and CDR2: SNHLY and FYNNEI. Trimming took off 1 base at V and 7 bases at J, with 11 bases between the two ends. The CDR3 spells CASSEGRQGNSPLHF. The CDR3 DNA follows: TGTGCCAGCAGTGAAGGGCGGCAGGGAAATTCACCCCTCCACTTT.

V and J are TRBV10-3 and TRBJ2-3; no reliable D call. With 0 bases removed from V and 7 bases from J, the gap between germline ends came to 8 bases. Germline CDR1 ENHRY, CDR2 SYGVKD. The CDR3 has 13 residues. The CDR3 DNA reads TGTGCCATCAGTGAGTCGAGTCGTAATACGCAGTATTTT. This gives the protein CAISESSRNTQYF.

The CDR3 sequence: CSASSNEQFF. The CDR3 bases are TGCAGTGCTAGCAGCAATGAGCAGTTCTTC. The rearrangement joins TRBV20-1 to TRBJ2-1; D is unclear. Germline V gene lookup returns CDR1 DFQATT and CDR2 SNEGSKA (reference sequence). There are 10 residues in the CDR3. Trimming left V 3 bases short and J 6 bases short, with 3 bases between.

The rearrangement uses TRBV19 and TRBJ2-7; 7 bases align to TRBD2. The V gene's germline CDR1 is LNHDA and CDR2 SQIVND (reference sequence). The CDR3 sequence is 14 residues long. Unmatched junction bases numbered 6, after V lost 5 bases and J lost 2 bases. The CDR3 coding sequence is TGTGCCAGTAGTTCGGCGGGGGAGACCTACGAGCAGTACTTC. Protein sequence: CASSSAGETYEQYF.

The rearrangement joins TRBV9 to TRBJ2-1, with 7 bases fitting TRBD1. Germline V gene sequence: CDR1 SGDLS, CDR2 YYNGEE. J lost 0 bases, V lost 0 bases, and 12 bases had no gene match. There are 19 residues in the CDR3. CDR3 bases: TGTGCCAGCAGCGTAGGGAATTTAGGGGGCCGGAGCTCCTACAATGAGCAGTTCTTC. This translates into CASSVGNLGGRSSYNEQFF.